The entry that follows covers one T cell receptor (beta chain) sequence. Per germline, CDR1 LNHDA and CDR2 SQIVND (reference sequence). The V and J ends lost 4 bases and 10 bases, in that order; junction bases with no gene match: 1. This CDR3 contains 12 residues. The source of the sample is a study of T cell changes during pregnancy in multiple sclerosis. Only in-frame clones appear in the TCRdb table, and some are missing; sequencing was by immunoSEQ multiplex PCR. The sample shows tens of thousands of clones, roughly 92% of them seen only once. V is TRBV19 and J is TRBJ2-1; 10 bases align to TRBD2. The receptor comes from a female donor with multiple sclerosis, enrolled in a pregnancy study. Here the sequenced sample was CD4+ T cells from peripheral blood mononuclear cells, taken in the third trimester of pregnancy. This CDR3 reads CASSRTSGEQFF. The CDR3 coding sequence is TGTGCCAGTAGTAGGACTAGCGGAGAGCAGTTCTTC.